These 32 T cell receptor beta chains came from one sample sequenced in a study of control samples from healthy donors and cancer patients. The protocol was immunoSEQ multiplex PCR, while the TCRdb copy is restricted to in-frame clones and leaves out a portion. The profile shows 150,000 or so clones, approximately 90% of them singletons. The sample comprised blood. The source is a man aged 25 to 40 in good health.

V usage is TRBV6-5 and J usage is TRBJ2-5; 13 positions match TRBD2. The trim removed 6 bases at V and 7 bases at J, leaving 8 bases unmatched. This CDR3 contains 15 residues. Germline CDR1 MNHEY, CDR2 SVGAGI. The CDR3 loop reads CASSQGLAGERTQYF. CDR3 bases: TGTGCCAGCAGCCAAGGACTAGCGGGGGAACGGACCCAGTACTTC.

The chain employs TRBV5-5 and TRBJ2-3; 10 nucleotides match TRBD2. The CDR3 totals 17 residues. Unmatched junction bases numbered 9, after V lost 2 bases and J lost 3 bases. Germline V gene lookup returns CDR1 SGHKS and CDR2 YYEKEE (reference sequence). This chain's CDR3 is CASSFLASGSGTDTQYF. The CDR3 DNA is TGTGCCAGCAGCTTCCTGGCTAGCGGGAGTGGGACAGATACGCAGTATTTT.

Remarks on this clone: This sample also contains other DNA sequences that code for the same CDR3. This chain connects TRBV12-3 or TRBV12-4 to TRBJ1-5; 7 bases line up with TRBD1. The CDR3 runs to 13 residues. J was trimmed by 5 bases and V by 10 bases; bases with no gene match: 8. CDR3 protein: CATSRQGDQPQHF. The CDR3 coding sequence is TGTGCCACCAGCAGGCAGGGGGATCAGCCCCAGCATTTT.

This clone was picked up one time. The gene calls are TRBV7-8 and TRBJ1-4, with D uncertain. There are 15 residues in the CDR3. Germline CDR1 reads SGHVS; CDR2 reads FQNEAQ. V dropped 1 base and J dropped 5 bases, with 11 bases sitting between them. The CDR3 spells CASSLVGRGNEKLFF. For the CDR3, the DNA is TGTGCCAGCAGCTTAGTAGGCAGAGGGAATGAAAAACTGTTTTTT. The whole variable domain, filled in from reference TRBV7-8 and TRBJ1-4, reads GAGVSQSPRYKVAKRGQDVALRCDPISGHVSLFWYQQALGQGPEFLTYFQNEAQLDKSGLPSDRFFAERPEGSVSTLKIQRTQQEDSAVYLCASSLVGRGNEKLFFGSGTQLSVL.

The rearrangement joins TRBV28 to TRBJ2-7; D not resolved. V lost 7 bases and J lost 0, with 7 bases in between. Per the germline V gene, CDR1 is MDHEN and CDR2 is SYDVKM. The CDR3 totals 12 residues. Written as DNA, the CDR3 is TGTGCCAGCAAGACCCTCTCCTACGAGCAGTACTTC. Translated, it gives CASKTLSYEQYF.

This clone has only one observation. The chain has TRBV3-1 (or the pseudogene TRBV3-2) and TRBJ2-5; no clear D gene. This CDR3 has 14 amino acids. Trimming removed 4 bases at V and 5 bases at J, with 14 bases between. From germline, CDR1 is LGHDT and CDR2 YNNKEL (reference sequence). CDR3 in amino acids: CASSPSSSLETQYF. The DNA for the CDR3 is TGTGCCAGCAGCCCCAGCAGTAGTCTTGAGACCCAGTACTTC.

This sequence joins TRBV7-2 and TRBJ2-2, with a possible D match to TRBD2 (7 bases). This CDR3 contains 15 residues. Between the trimmed V and J ends, which lost 8 bases and 5 bases, there was a span of 18 bases. CDR1 and CDR2 from the germline V gene are SGHTA and FQGNSA. CDR3 sequence reads: CASARGGRSTGELFF. The CDR3 DNA reads TGTGCCAGCGCCAGGGGCGGGAGAAGTACCGGGGAGCTGTTTTTT.

V is TRBV6-2 or TRBV6-3 and J is TRBJ2-3, with 7 bases aligning to TRBD1. V trimming: 4 bases; J trimming: 11 bases; junction bases outside the gene matches: 9. This CDR3 is 13 amino acids long. Germline V gene lookup returns CDR1 MNHEY and CDR2 SVGEGT. The CDR3 nucleotides read TGTGCCAGCAGTTCTAAGACAGGGTGGAAGCAGTATTTT. Its protein product is CASSSKTGWKQYF.

V and J are TRBV27 and TRBJ1-1; no reliable D call. This CDR3 is 14 amino acids long. CDR1 and CDR2 (germline): MNHEY, SMNVEV (reference sequence). With 5 bases removed from V and 1 base from J, the gap between germline ends came to 11 bases. This chain's CDR3 is CASSPTTQNTEAFF. The CDR3 coding sequence is TGTGCCAGCAGTCCTACTACACAGAACACTGAAGCTTTCTTT.

The chain links TRBV11-1 to TRBJ1-6; no clear D. Deletions cut 4 bases from V and 5 bases from J, with 12 bases between. The germline gives CDR1 SGHAT, CDR2 FQDESV (reference sequence). The CDR3 runs 15 residues. Here the CDR3 DNA reads TGTGCCAGCAGCTCCTGGACGGGAAATAATTCACCCCTCCACTTT. It translates to CASSSWTGNNSPLHF.

The V call is TRBV15, the J call TRBJ1-6; D is unclear. This CDR3 has 14 residues. The germline V gene encodes CDR1 LNHNV and CDR2 YYDKDF (reference sequence). V was pared by 6 bases and J by 6 bases, with 12 bases between. The CDR3 region is CATRENAVNSPLHF. The CDR3, as DNA: TGTGCCACCAGAGAGAATGCGGTTAATTCACCCCTCCACTTT. Full variable domain (rest looked up from reference TRBV15 and TRBJ1-6): DAMVIQNPRYQVTQFGKPVTLSCSQTLNHNVMYWYQQKSSQAPKLLFHYYDKDFNNEADTPDNFQSRRPNTSFCFLDIRSPGLGDTAMYLCATRENAVNSPLHFGNGTRLTVT.

The rearrangement joins TRBV7-7 to TRBJ2-1; D not certain. The CDR3 spans 13 residues. The germline V gene encodes CDR1 SSHAT and CDR2 FNYEAQ (reference sequence). V was pared by 5 bases and J by 5 bases, with 10 bases between. CDR3 sequence (DNA): TGTGCCAGCAGCACCCGACCGGACAATGAGCAGTTCTTC. Encoded protein: CASSTRPDNEQFF. Complete variable domain (other parts from reference TRBV7-7 and TRBJ2-1): GAGVSQSPRYKVTKRGQDVTLRCDPISSHATLYWYQQALGQGPEFLTYFNYEAQPDKSGLPSDRFSAERPEGSISTLTIQRTEQRDSAMYRCASSTRPDNEQFFGPGTRLTVL.

This chain links TRBV14 with TRBJ2-5, with D perhaps matching TRBD1 (5 bases). The CDR3 length is 14 residues. The V gene's germline CDR1 is SGHDN and CDR2 FVKESK. Trimming removed 4 bases at V and 6 bases at J, with 15 bases between. The CDR3 is CASSLGQGGKTQYF. CDR3 DNA sequence: TGTGCCAGCAGCCTCGGGCAGGGTGGGAAGACCCAGTACTTC.

This rearrangement joins TRBV6-5 to TRBJ2-1; TRBD1 matches at 8 bases. This CDR3 is built from 15 residues. Trimming at V came to 1 base and at J to 3 bases, leaving 2 bases not matched to a gene. Germline CDR1 and CDR2: MNHEY and SVGAGI. The CDR3 DNA reads TGTGCCAGCAGTTACTATGACAGGGGCTACAATGAGCAGTTCTTC. This sequence encodes CASSYYDRGYNEQFF.

This clone was observed a single time. The chain couples TRBV19 to TRBJ2-1, with TRBD2 as a possible D gene (6 bases). This CDR3 spans 15 amino acids. Germline values: CDR1 LNHDA, CDR2 SQIVND (reference sequence). The V end lost 7 bases, the J end lost 2 bases, and 15 bases lay between the germline ends. The CDR3 here is CASTEAGNPYNEQFF. CDR3 in DNA: TGTGCCAGTACCGAGGCGGGGAATCCCTACAATGAGCAGTTCTTC.

V and J are TRBV15 and TRBJ2-5; tentative D call: TRBD2 (6 bases). CDR3 length: 15 amino acids. The germline V gene encodes CDR1 LNHNV and CDR2 YYDKDF (reference sequence). V lost 3 bases, J lost 4 bases, and 15 bases lay in between. CDR3 sequence: CATSSLWDGRETQYF. CDR3 bases: TGTGCCACCAGCAGTCTTTGGGACGGGAGAGAGACCCAGTACTTC. Looking up the rest from reference TRBV15 and TRBJ2-5 gives the full variable domain: DAMVIQNPRYQVTQFGKPVTLSCSQTLNHNVMYWYQQKSSQAPKLLFHYYDKDFNNEADTPDNFQSRRPNTSFCFLDIRSPGLGDTAMYLCATSSLWDGRETQYFGPGTRLLVL.

A few counts support this clone. The rearrangement links TRBV28 to TRBJ1-2, with D tentatively TRBD1 (5 bases). Germline CDR1 and CDR2: MDHEN and SYDVKM. V lost 8 bases and J 1 base, leaving 14 bases between the germline ends. The CDR3 spans 14 residues. In DNA form, the CDR3 reads TGTGCCAGCCTTGGGCAGGGCCTTAACTATGGCTACACCTTC. Protein sequence: CASLGQGLNYGYTF.

The chain recombines TRBV5-4 with TRBJ1-1; a weak D match, TRBD1 (6 bases). There are 14 residues in the CDR3. Per germline, CDR1 SGHNT and CDR2 YYREEE (reference sequence). V dropped 2 bases and J dropped 3 bases, with 11 bases sitting between them. This chain's CDR3 is CASSFDRSYTEAFF. In DNA form, the CDR3 reads TGTGCCAGCAGCTTTGACAGGTCCTACACTGAAGCTTTCTTT.

The V call is TRBV19, the J call TRBJ1-4, with a possible D match to TRBD1 (6 bases). The CDR3 covers 14 residues. The germline CDR1 and CDR2 sequences are LNHDA and SQIVND (reference sequence). The V gene lost 4 bases and the J gene lost 4 bases, with 10 bases spanning the gap. CDR3 amino acids: CASSRGPNNEKLFF. CDR3 bases: TGTGCCAGTAGTAGGGGGCCGAATAATGAAAAACTGTTTTTT.

The chain combines TRBV10-3 with TRBJ2-1; 12 bases fit TRBD1. The length of the CDR3 is 15 residues. The germline V gene encodes CDR1 ENHRY and CDR2 SYGVKD. After removal of 7 bases from V and 6 bases from J, the junction contained 7 bases not matched to a gene. The CDR3 is CAIKLGTGGFNEQFF. CDR3 coding DNA: TGTGCCATCAAGTTGGGGACAGGGGGCTTCAATGAGCAGTTCTTC.

This chain connects TRBV7-9 to TRBJ2-5, with 8 bases lining up with TRBD2. The CDR3 extends over 15 amino acids. The V and J ends lost 3 bases and 5 bases, in that order; junction bases with no gene match: 8. Germline V gene data show CDR1 as SEHNR and CDR2 as FQNEAQ (reference sequence). CDR3 loop: CASSLERELRETQYF. CDR3 nucleotides: TGTGCCAGCAGCTTGGAGCGGGAGCTCCGGGAGACCCAGTACTTC. Using reference TRBV7-9 and TRBJ2-5 for the parts outside the CDR3, the full variable domain is DTGVSQNPRHKITKRGQNVTFRCDPISEHNRLYWYRQTLGQGPEFLTYFQNEAQLEKSRLLSDRFSAERPKGSFSTLEIQRTEQGDSAMYLCASSLERELRETQYFGPGTRLLVL.

The rearrangement joins TRBV15 to TRBJ1-1; tentatively, D is TRBD1 (5 bases). This CDR3 spans 17 amino acids. CDR1 LNHNV and CDR2 YYDKDF come from the germline V gene (reference sequence). V gave up 3 bases and J gave up 0 bases, with 17 bases separating them. The CDR3: CATSRAPAGSLNTEAFF. The DNA for the CDR3 is TGTGCCACCAGCAGGGCCCCGGCAGGGTCACTGAACACTGAAGCTTTCTTT.

The rearrangement joins TRBV5-1 to TRBJ2-7; 7 bases agree with TRBD1. With V trimmed by 2 bases and J by 3 bases, 14 bases remained unmatched. The CDR3 has 17 residues. CDR1 SGHRS and CDR2 YFSETQ come from the germline V gene. CDR3: CASSLRATGNNGYEQYF. CDR3 coding DNA: TGCGCCAGCAGCTTACGCGCGACAGGGAACAATGGCTACGAGCAGTACTTC.

On this clone itself: Germline and junction disagree at one end, which may indicate a read error. The chain is built from TRBV15 and TRBJ1-4; the D is unclear. Germline V lookup: CDR1 LNHNV, CDR2 YYDKDF (reference sequence). This CDR3 comprises 12 residues. CDR3 protein: CATSRALREILF. The CDR3 DNA reads as TGTGCCACCAGCAGAGCTCTCCGGGAGATCCTTTTT.

The chain joins TRBV9 to TRBJ2-1, with 9 bases lining up with TRBD1. Germline assignment: CDR1 SGDLS and CDR2 YYNGEE. Unmatched junction bases numbered 2, after V lost 0 bases and J lost 4 bases. This CDR3 is built from 15 residues. The CDR3 nucleotides are TGTGCCAGCAGCGTAGACAGGGGGCGTTACAATGAGCAGTTCTTC. It is translated as CASSVDRGRYNEQFF. The full variable domain, rest sourced from reference TRBV9 and TRBJ2-1, is DSGVTQTPKHLITATGQRVTLRCSPRSGDLSVYWYQQSLDQGLQFLIQYYNGEERAKGNILERFSAQQFPDLHSELNLSSLELGDSALYFCASSVDRGRYNEQFFGPGTRLTVL.

The chain links TRBV5-1 to TRBJ1-2, with 9 nucleotides matching TRBD1. This CDR3 spans 13 amino acids. V shed 2 bases, J shed 6 bases, and the junction held 2 bases outside the gene matches. Germline V gene data show CDR1 as SGHRS and CDR2 as YFSETQ. CDR3 amino acids: CASSLQGANGYTF. DNA for the CDR3: TGCGCCAGCAGCTTACAGGGGGCGAATGGCTACACCTTC.

The J gene is TRBJ2-3, the V gene TRBV28, with 8 nucleotides matching TRBD2. CDR1 MDHEN and CDR2 SYDVKM come from the germline V gene. The length of the CDR3 is 13 residues. The CDR3 DNA reads TGTGCTTCGCGGGAGGCTAGCACAGATACGCAGTATTTT. Its protein product is CASREASTDTQYF.

The chain recombines TRBV9 with TRBJ1-4; 9 nucleotides match TRBD1. Germline CDR1 SGDLS, CDR2 YYNGEE. The CDR3 is made up of 15 amino acids. The J segment lost 8 bases and the V segment lost 3 bases, leaving 8 bases of the junction unmatched. The CDR3 nucleotides read TGTGCCAGCAGCGCGACCGGGACAGGGCGCGAAAAACTGTTTTTT. Its protein product is CASSATGTGREKLFF.

The rearrangement links TRBV19 to TRBJ1-5; D remains unclear. The CDR3 totals 13 residues. The V and J ends lost 3 bases and 4 bases respectively, with 7 bases between them. Germline CDR1 LNHDA, CDR2 SQIVND (reference sequence). CDR3 region: CASSMPGNQPQHF. DNA for the CDR3: TGTGCCAGTAGTATGCCCGGGAATCAGCCCCAGCATTTT. Looking up the rest from reference TRBV19 and TRBJ1-5 gives the full variable domain: DGGITQSPKYLFRKEGQNVTLSCEQNLNHDAMYWYRQDPGQGLRLIYYSQIVNDFQKGDIAEGYSVSREKKESFPLTVTSAQKNPTAFYLCASSMPGNQPQHFGDGTRLSIL.

This chain links TRBV3-1 (or the pseudogene TRBV3-2) with TRBJ2-7; 8 bases agree with TRBD2. The CDR3 is 17 amino acids. Trimming took 0 bases from V and 1 from J; bases not matched to a gene: 8. Germline-derived CDR1 and CDR2 are LGHDT and YNNKEL (reference sequence). The DNA for the CDR3 is TGTGCCAGCAGCCAAGACTTAGCGGGATTAGCGTCCTACGAGCAGTACTTC. This translates into CASSQDLAGLASYEQYF.

The CDR3 nucleotides are TGTGCCAGCAGCCTGTTTGAGGGGCGCCCCTGGGAAGAGACCCAGTACTTC. It translates to CASSLFEGRPWEETQYF. This chain links TRBV5-5 with TRBJ2-5; either TRBD1 or TRBD2 may supply D (5 bases each). The CDR3 sequence is 17 residues long. Trimming pared 4 bases from V and 3 bases from J, leaving 22 bases between. Germline V gives CDR1 SGHKS, CDR2 YYEKEE (reference sequence).

The chain employs TRBV6-5 and TRBJ1-1, with 9 bases fitting TRBD1. V dropped 4 bases and J dropped 6; count of bases not matched to a gene: 9. The CDR3 is made up of 15 amino acids. CDR1 and CDR2 (germline): MNHEY, SVGAGI. The CDR3 region is CASSFRPGQGAEAFF. Here the CDR3 DNA reads TGTGCCAGCAGTTTCAGGCCGGGACAGGGTGCTGAAGCTTTCTTT.